The 7 T cell receptor beta chains reported below all come from one sample, sequenced in a study of CD8 T cells in ankylosing spondylitis. TCRdb re-called the 5' RACE reads with MiXCR, one entry per CDR3 protein. The repertoire holds about 160,000 distinct CDR3 sequences, with 44% as singletons. Sequenced material: synovial fluid, either unsorted or a sorted T cell fraction (not recorded which). All receptors come from a male donor with ankylosing spondylitis.

This sequence joins TRBV4-2 and TRBJ1-6, with TRBD1 as a possible D gene (5 bases). The germline V gene encodes CDR1 LGHNA and CDR2 YNFKEQ. The CDR3 extends over 16 amino acids. The V gene lost 4 bases and the J gene lost 5 bases, with 15 bases spanning the gap. CDR3 nucleotides: TGTGCCAGCAGCCCGTACGGGACTGAGGATAATTCACCCCTCCACTTT. Translating it yields CASSPYGTEDNSPLHF.

This clonotype was recorded a few times. V usage is TRBV20-1 and J usage is TRBJ2-7; D not resolved. CDR3 length: 11 amino acids. Germline CDR1 reads DFQATT; CDR2 reads SNEGSKA (reference sequence). V gave up 3 bases and J gave up 7 bases, with 10 bases separating them. The CDR3 spells CSASFGWEQYF. CDR3 bases: TGCAGTGCTAGTTTTGGCTGGGAGCAGTACTTC.

V usage is TRBV20-1 and J usage is TRBJ2-7, with no clear D. V lost 3 bases and J lost 1, with 7 bases in between. The CDR3 length is 12 residues. Germline loops: CDR1 DFQATT, CDR2 SNEGSKA (reference sequence). The CDR3 loop reads CSASTQSYEQYF. CDR3 sequence (DNA): TGCAGTGCTAGTACACAGTCCTACGAGCAGTACTTC.

This clonotype occurred a few times. The rearrangement uses TRBV6-2 or TRBV6-3 and TRBJ2-7; D is unresolved. Germline CDR1 and CDR2: MNHEY and SVGEGT. The ends were cut back, 2 bases at V and 2 bases at J, with 7 bases in the middle. The CDR3 loop spans 13 amino acids. DNA for the CDR3: TGTGCCAGCAGTTACGACCCCACCTACGAGCAGTACTTC. It encodes CASSYDPTYEQYF.

This clonotype was found a few times. The J gene is TRBJ2-1, the V gene TRBV12-3 or TRBV12-4; TRBD1 aligns across 9 bases. There are 13 residues in the CDR3. J gave up 5 bases and V 8 bases, and 4 bases lay outside the gene matches. Written as DNA, the CDR3 is TGTGCCAGCCGGGACAGGGAGGACAATGAGCAGTTCTTC. The encoded protein is CASRDREDNEQFF.

This sequence joins TRBV9 and TRBJ2-7; D is unresolved. Trimming left V 0 bases short and J 2 bases short, with 12 bases between. CDR3 size: 15 residues. The germline CDR1 and CDR2 sequences are SGDLS and YYNGEE. In DNA, the CDR3 is TGTGCCAGCAGCGTAGCTTATGGGAATCCCTACGAGCAGTACTTC. It is translated as CASSVAYGNPYEQYF. Full variable domain (missing parts from reference TRBV9 and TRBJ2-7): DSGVTQTPKHLITATGQRVTLRCSPRSGDLSVYWYQQSLDQGLQFLIQYYNGEERAKGNILERFSAQQFPDLHSELNLSSLELGDSALYFCASSVAYGNPYEQYFGPGTRLTVT.

This chain uses TRBV5-1 with TRBJ2-7; D assignment may be TRBD1 or TRBD2 (5 bases each). The germline V gene has CDR1 SGHRS and CDR2 YFSETQ. Trimming removed 0 bases at V and 3 bases at J, with 16 bases between. The CDR3 extends over 16 amino acids. CDR3 in amino acids: CASSLARDGTYYEQYF. Here the CDR3 DNA reads TGCGCCAGCAGCTTGGCCAGGGACGGAACTTACTACGAGCAGTACTTC. The full variable domain, with the rest looked up from reference TRBV5-1 and TRBJ2-7, is KAGVTQTPRYLIKTRGQQVTLSCSPISGHRSVSWYQQTPGQGLQFLFEYFSETQRNKGNFPGRFSGRQFSNSRSEMNVSTLELGDSALYLCASSLARDGTYYEQYFGPGTRLTVT.